The 22 T cell receptor beta chains in this list originate from one sample, sequenced in a study of T cell responses to AZD1222 COVID-19 vaccine. Assay: immunoSEQ multiplex PCR; the TCRdb copy retains only in-frame clones and omits some. The sample has some 200,000 clones; more than 85% are singletons. Sequences were derived from peripheral blood, sampled 28 days after the second AZD1222 dose. The receptors derive from an adult who received the AZD1222 COVID-19 vaccine.

This chain joins TRBV7-3 and TRBJ2-2; D is perhaps TRBD2 (6 bases). CDR3 length equals 14 residues. Trimming shortened V by 5 bases and J by 4 bases, and 11 bases separated the two germline ends. Germline V gene lookup returns CDR1 SGHTA and CDR2 FQGTGA. CDR3 in amino acids: CASSTAGITGELFF. The CDR3 DNA reads TGTGCCAGCAGCACGGCGGGAATCACCGGGGAGCTGTTTTTT.

The chain links TRBV27 to TRBJ2-7, with D possibly being TRBD1 or TRBD2 (5 bases each). The V end lost 6 bases, the J end lost 12 bases, and 18 bases lay between the germline ends. The CDR3 sequence is 12 residues long. The germline V gene has CDR1 MNHEY and CDR2 SMNVEV (reference sequence). The CDR3 DNA is TGTGCCAGCAGCATACCGGGACGGAGGTGGTACTTC. The encoded protein is CASSIPGRRWYF.

The chain uses TRBV4-3 and TRBJ1-6, with D maybe TRBD1 (5 bases). Germline assignment: CDR1 LGHNA and CDR2 YSLEER. The CDR3 covers 15 residues. V lost 1 base, J lost 2 bases, and 6 bases lay in between. CDR3 in amino acids: CASSQGQTYNSPLHF. CDR3 DNA sequence: TGCGCCAGCAGCCAAGGACAGACCTATAATTCACCCCTCCACTTT.

This sequence joins TRBV24-1 and TRBJ1-2; a possible D gene is TRBD1 (5 bases). The CDR3 consists of 16 residues. The V and J ends lost 3 bases and 0 bases respectively, with 13 bases between them. Germline V CDR1 and CDR2: KGHDR, SFDVKD. CDR3 sequence reads: CATSDPGGDSNYGYTF. As DNA, the CDR3 is TGTGCCACCAGTGATCCCGGTGGGGACTCTAACTATGGCTACACCTTC.

The V gene is TRBV28, the J gene TRBJ2-5; tentatively, D is TRBD2 (7 bases). Per germline, CDR1 MDHEN and CDR2 SYDVKM. V lost 6 bases to trimming and J lost 1 base, with 12 bases between them. This CDR3 spans 14 amino acids. The CDR3 sequence: CASSPGGPQETQYF. As DNA, the CDR3 is TGTGCCAGCAGCCCCGGGGGGCCCCAAGAGACCCAGTACTTC.

This chain uses TRBV29-1 with TRBJ1-1, with 8 positions matching TRBD1. The CDR3 is made up of 15 amino acids. The V and J ends lost 2 bases and 4 bases, in that order; junction bases with no gene match: 9. Germline V gene lookup returns CDR1 SQVTM and CDR2 ANQGSEA. The CDR3 loop reads CSVETRQGLFTEAFF. CDR3 DNA sequence: TGCAGCGTTGAAACCCGACAGGGGCTGTTCACTGAAGCTTTCTTT.

This chain uses TRBV6-5 with TRBJ2-7, with D possibly matching TRBD2 (7 bases). This CDR3 is built from 14 residues. Germline-derived CDR1 and CDR2 are MNHEY and SVGAGI. Trimming removed 2 bases at V and 2 bases at J, with 10 bases between. The CDR3 region is CASSYMGGPYEQYF. CDR3 DNA: TGTGCCAGCAGTTACATGGGGGGGCCCTACGAGCAGTACTTC.

This clone was counted once. The V and J genes are TRBV7-9 and TRBJ2-5, with a possible D match to TRBD2 (5 bases). The CDR3 is 13 residues long. Germline V CDR1 and CDR2: SEHNR, FQNEAQ (reference sequence). With 5 bases removed from V and 3 bases from J, the gap between germline ends came to 10 bases. In nucleotides, the CDR3 is TGTGCCAGCAGCCCGCCAGCGGAAGAGACCCAGTACTTC. Protein product: CASSPPAEETQYF.

The chain uses TRBV7-9 and TRBJ1-2, with 10 positions matching TRBD1. Germline trimming cut 5 bases from V and 4 bases from J; bases unmatched to any gene: 7. This CDR3 contains 15 residues. Germline lookup yields CDR1 SEHNR and CDR2 FQNEAQ (reference sequence). The CDR3 here is CASSTGTGAFYGYTF. The DNA of the CDR3 is TGTGCCAGCAGCACTGGGACAGGGGCATTCTATGGCTACACCTTC.

The sample holds a few counts of this clone. The chain couples TRBV5-1 to TRBJ1-1; perhaps TRBD1 as D (6 bases). The V and J ends lost 0 bases and 4 bases respectively, with 7 bases between them. CDR1 is SGHRS and CDR2 is YFSETQ in the germline V gene. The CDR3 is made up of 13 amino acids. The CDR3 nucleotides read TGCGCCAGCAGCTTGGAAGGGGGCACTGAAGCTTTCTTT. Its protein is CASSLEGGTEAFF.

The chain uses TRBV11-3 and TRBJ2-4; no definite D call. This CDR3 contains 13 residues. Trimming stripped 0 bases from V and 2 bases from J, with 2 bases between. Germline V gives CDR1 SGHNT, CDR2 YENEEA. The CDR3 nucleotides are TGTGCCAGCAGCTTAGATACCAAAAACATTCAGTACTTC. Protein sequence: CASSLDTKNIQYF.

The gene calls are TRBV19 and TRBJ1-5; D unresolved. The CDR3 is made up of 17 amino acids. CDR1 is LNHDA, CDR2 SQIVND, per germline (reference sequence). Trimming removed 4 bases from V and 0 bases from J, with 16 bases in between. The CDR3, as DNA: TGTGCCAGTAGTAAAAGCAGTAGACGGTATAGCAATCAGCCCCAGCATTTT. As protein: CASSKSSRRYSNQPQHF.

This rearrangement joins TRBV28 to TRBJ1-4, with 12 bases aligning to TRBD1. The CDR3 spans 19 residues. CDR1 is MDHEN and CDR2 is SYDVKM in the germline V gene. J lost 2 bases, V lost 4 bases, and 11 bases had no gene match. DNA of the CDR3: TGTGCCAGCAGTTCTTACATTACCGGGACAGGGGGCACTAATGAAAAACTGTTTTTT. Encoded protein: CASSSYITGTGGTNEKLFF.

The V gene is TRBV18, the J gene TRBJ1-5; unclear D gene. This CDR3 has 14 amino acids. V lost 1 base and J 5 bases, leaving 9 bases between the germline ends. Germline CDR1 reads KGHSH; CDR2 reads LQKENI. CDR3 sequence (DNA): TGTGCCAGCTCACCACGGGGAACGGATCAGCCCCAGCATTTT. Translated: CASSPRGTDQPQHF.

This chain joins TRBV27 and TRBJ2-1; D is tentatively TRBD1 or TRBD2 (5 bases each). Looked up from germline, CDR1 is MNHEY and CDR2 is SMNVEV (reference sequence). The V end was cut by 6 bases, the J end by 7 bases, with 19 bases between. This CDR3 has 15 residues. The CDR3 DNA is TGTGCCAGCAGAAAAGGGGCTAGCACGGGAAATGAGCAGTTCTTC. It codes for CASRKGASTGNEQFF.

The chain uses TRBV28 and TRBJ1-4; unclear D gene. Trimming removed 3 bases at V and 14 bases at J, with 13 bases between. Germline values: CDR1 MDHEN, CDR2 SYDVKM. The CDR3 has 12 residues. CDR3 coding DNA: TGTGCCAGCAGTTTCTGGGCCGGGAGGCTGTTTTTT. Protein sequence: CASSFWAGRLFF.

This clone was seen a few times. The V gene is TRBV28, the J gene TRBJ1-2; the D is unclear. This CDR3 comprises 13 residues. V gave up 7 bases and J gave up 3 bases, with 12 bases separating them. The germline V gene has CDR1 MDHEN and CDR2 SYDVKM. This CDR3 is CASTLDGHYGYTF. The CDR3 bases are TGTGCCAGCACCCTGGATGGGCACTATGGCTACACCTTC.

The chain couples TRBV29-1 to TRBJ1-3, with no clear D. The germline V gene encodes CDR1 SQVTM and CDR2 ANQGSEA. Trimming shortened V by 4 bases and J by 1 base, and 5 bases separated the two germline ends. The CDR3 covers 12 residues. CDR3 bases: TGCAGCGTTGCACCATCTGGAAACACCATATATTTT. This gives the protein CSVAPSGNTIYF.

V usage is TRBV5-1 and J usage is TRBJ2-7; D remains ambiguous. The CDR3 spans 15 residues. Germline V gene sequence: CDR1 SGHRS, CDR2 YFSETQ. V dropped 2 bases and J dropped 2 bases, with 14 bases sitting between them. Here the CDR3 reads CASSLNAAGPYEQYF. The CDR3 nucleotides are TGCGCCAGCAGCTTAAACGCCGCCGGCCCCTACGAGCAGTACTTC.

In nucleotides, the CDR3 is TGTGCCACCTGGACTAGCGGGAGTAATGAGCAGTTCTTC. This translates into CATWTSGSNEQFF. The rearrangement links TRBV21-1 to TRBJ2-1; the table's D call, TRBD2, was not checked against the DNA. TRBV21-1 is described as a pseudogene. The length of the CDR3 is 13 residues.

The chain has TRBV25-1 and TRBJ2-7; 12 bases are shared with TRBD2. J lost 9 bases, V lost 5 bases, and 17 bases had no gene match. Germline-derived CDR1 and CDR2 are MGHDK and SYGVNS. This CDR3 is built from 17 residues. CDR3 sequence: CASSSPRLAGEVWAQYF. The CDR3 coding sequence is TGTGCCAGCAGTTCCCCGAGACTAGCGGGAGAAGTTTGGGCGCAGTACTTC.

The CDR3 DNA sequence: TGTGCCAGCAGTCCCGGGGGAGTGGACACCGGGGAGCTGTTTTTT. This codes for CASSPGGVDTGELFF. The rearrangement joins TRBV6-4 to TRBJ2-2, with a weak D call TRBD2 (6 bases). The V gene's germline CDR1 is MRHNA and CDR2 SNTAGT. The CDR3 contains 15 residues. With 5 bases removed from V and 3 bases from J, the gap between germline ends came to 13 bases.